This T cell receptor beta chain was captured by sequencing in a study of blood T cell repertoires in COVID-19 (dated by TCRdb to about 2020). Looking at the study overall: Samples from collaborators originated in the United States, Italy and Spain and spanned both the acute and convalescent phases of COVID-19. The material from the prospective study consisted of cDNA or gDNA derived from T cells, B-cell-depleted T cells, or PBMCs. Subjects who had been exposed to COVID-19, were actively infected with it, or had recovered from it provided the deeply sampled blood TCRbeta repertoires that made up the dataset. A freely available public database, intended as a resource for researchers studying the immune response to SARS-CoV-2, is where the repertoires were released. The samples were drawn from the first 160 participants of the ongoing ImmuneRACE study and from 950 to 1,500 subjects provided by 6 global collaborators. A de-identified subject ID, COVID-19 status, age in years and sex were almost always included in the sample metadata. Where available, HLA class I and class II types were obtained from metadata supplied by the sample provider rather than from assay-based typing. Study-wide findings and limitations: How much clinical and demographic metadata was included differed by source and by participant, and the metadata was provided uncurated.

TCRbeta CDR3 regions were amplified from genomic DNA by means of the immunoSEQ Assay, a bias-controlled multiplex PCR. The original methods were these. The number of nucleated cells in each sample was estimated by amplification of reference gene primers within the assay. To quantify the absolute abundance of each unique TCRbeta CDR3 rearrangement, sequence reads were collapsed and filtered. For each sample, productive Simpson clonality was calculated as the square root of Simpson's diversity index across productive rearrangements. TCRdb mirrors the immuneACCESS table, restricted to in-frame sequences. Some clones are absent from its copies; in checked studies, under half trace to an unresolved V gene, and the reason for the others is unknown. D and trimming were read from the DNA, whereas the V and J calls and clone size are those reported in that table. This sample lists approximately 250,000 clones; 75% to 90% were detected once. 4.1% of the sample is held by the ten biggest clonotypes.

In the prospective study, participants were roughly 18 to 95 years old, resided in 25 or so geographic areas of the United States, and were enrolled through a virtual design. To assign participants to cohorts, the prospective study relied on clinical history that participants themselves reported in a screening survey and a study questionnaire. ImmuneRACE Cohort 3 recovered participants were defined by two consecutive negative NP/OP PCR tests, healthcare professional clearance, or symptom resolution. Each participant in the prospective study had whole blood, serum and a nasopharyngeal or oropharyngeal swab collected by mobile phlebotomists. Additional blood draws and questionnaires over a 2-month period could optionally be provided by prospective study participants. Prospective study blood samples were shipped either frozen or at room temperature before DNA extraction. The CDR3 goes from the cysteine to the phenylalanine over 15 residues. CDR3 DNA is the only sequence kept; it has 45 bases, read in frame from the first base.

A note on this clone: Its antigen is not yet known. Per-nucleotide qualities are absent, and no much larger clonotype sits a single base away.

The material sequenced was PBMCs or T cells enriched from blood (not recorded which). The rearrangement joined TRBV21-1 to TRBJ1-1; the DNA was not used to check the table's D call, TRBD1. TRBV21-1 corresponds to a pseudogene. The clonotype comes from a woman aged 30 to 39 who had recovered from COVID-19. CDR3 loop: CASSKVPGENTEAFF. The bases are TGTGCCAGCAGCAAAGTGCCAGGGGAGAACACTGAAGCTTTCTTT.